The clone carrying this TCR beta chain occurred once. CDR3 length: 15 amino acids. Germline V gene lookup returns CDR1 MGHDK and CDR2 SYGVNS. The V and J ends lost 5 bases and 3 bases, in that order; junction bases with no gene match: 6. The sample originates from a study of T cell responses to AZD1222 COVID-19 vaccine. Libraries were prepared by immunoSEQ multiplex PCR; TCRdb keeps only in-frame clonotypes and omits some of them. The table shows roughly 180,000 clones, with about 91% occurring only once. Second-dose timings of about 4 or about 12 weeks were pooled. The V call is TRBV25-1, the J call TRBJ1-3, with 8 bases aligning to TRBD1. The TCR was taken from an adult who received the AZD1222 COVID-19 vaccine. This specimen consisted of peripheral blood, obtained 28 days after the second AZD1222 dose. The CDR3 loop reads CASSSGQGVGNTIYF. DNA for the CDR3: TGTGCCAGCAGTAGCGGACAGGGAGTTGGAAACACCATATATTTT.